These T cell receptor beta chains were read from a single sample in a study of early T cells in non-severe SARS-CoV-2 infection. TCRdb analysed the 5' RACE reads with MiXCR anew, one entry per CDR3 protein. The sample includes tens of thousands of distinct CDR3 sequences, more than 10% of them seen just once. The sequencing here drew on whole blood, taken at baseline. Receptors were obtained from an adult who was a healthcare worker with PCR-confirmed SARS-CoV-2 infection or an uninfected control (not recorded which). The donor label of this sample is uncertain. The CDR3 runs from the conserved cysteine through the conserved F or W. D genes are given only for firm matches. The listing skips clone size in some rows; elsewhere it reads once, few, many or a size class.

TRBV5-4,-,many,TRBJ2-3,TGTGCCAGCAGTCATTTCGGGGGTAGCACAGATACGCAGTATTTT,CASSHFGGSTDTQYF
TRBV24-1,-,-,TRBJ1-1,TGTGCCACCAGTGATTTGTTGAACACTGAAGCTTTCTTT,CATSDLLNTEAFF
TRBV5-1,-,few,TRBJ1-4,TGCGCCAGCAGCTTGGTACAGGGCACTAATGAAAAACTGTTTTTT,CASSLVQGTNEKLFF
TRBV20-1,-,few,TRBJ2-4,TGCAGTGCTAGCGAGGGGACTTCCAAAAACATTCAGTACTTC,CSASEGTSKNIQYF
TRBV7-8,TRBD2,few,TRBJ2-5,TGTGCCAGCAGCACGGGACTAGCGGGGGGAATGGGTGAGACCCAGTACTTC,CASSTGLAGGMGETQYF
TRBV3-1,-,many,TRBJ1-1,TGTGCCAGCAGCCACGTGGGCTACGGAGTGAACACTGAAGCTTTCTTT,CASSHVGYGVNTEAFF
TRBV7-9,-,-,TRBJ2-5,TGTGCCAGCTTAGCAAACCAAGAGACCCAGTACTTC,CASLANQETQYF
TRBV20-1,-,many,TRBJ2-5,TGCAGTGCTAGAGGCGGTGGCGCGGGGGAGACCCAGTACTTC,CSARGGGAGETQYF
TRBV30,-,few,TRBJ2-3,TGTGCCTGGAGTGGAGACCCAGATACGCAGTATTTT,CAWSGDPDTQYF
TRBV5-1,TRBD1,many,TRBJ2-3,TGCGCCAGCAGCATAACCGGACAGGGGGCGGCGGATACGCAGTATTTT,CASSITGQGAADTQYF
TRBV12-3/TRBV12-4,-,few,TRBJ1-3,TGTGCCAGCAGTTTTAGTGGGCCCTCTGGAAACACCATATATTTT,CASSFSGPSGNTIYF
TRBV5-1,-,many,TRBJ2-2,TGCGCCAGCAGCTCCTCCAGTGCGAACACCGGGGAGCTGTTTTTT,CASSSSSANTGELFF
TRBV12-3/TRBV12-4,-,many,TRBJ1-2,TGTGCCAGCAGTTTAAGGCAGACTCCCCTCTATGGCTACACCTTC,CASSLRQTPLYGYTF
TRBV5-5,TRBD1,many,TRBJ1-5,TGTGCCAGCAGCTTGGGGGGGCCCCAGACAGGGACTAGCAATCAGCCCCAGCATTTT,CASSLGGPQTGTSNQPQHF
TRBV4-1,-,-,TRBJ1-3,TGCGCCAGCAGCCAAGGCCCCGGAAACACCATATATTTT,CASSQGPGNTIYF
TRBV30,-,-,TRBJ1-2,TGTGCCTGGAATGACTACTTTTACTATGGCTACACCTTC,CAWNDYFYYGYTF
TRBV6-5,-,-,TRBJ1-5,TGTGCCAGCAGTTACTCAAGCAATCAGCCCCAGCATTTT,CASSYSSNQPQHF
TRBV12-3/TRBV12-4,-,few,TRBJ2-4,TGTGCCAGCAATTTGGAGGGTCCCAAAAACATTCAGTACTTC,CASNLEGPKNIQYF
TRBV2,-,many,TRBJ2-1,TGTGCCAGCAGTGAAGGCGGAACTGAGCAGTTCTTC,CASSEGGTEQFF
TRBV4-2,TRBD1,many,TRBJ1-2,TGTGCCAGCAGCCAAGTGTGGACAGGGGATGGCTACACCTTC,CASSQVWTGDGYTF
TRBV7-9,-,few,TRBJ2-5,TGTGCCAGCAGCTTAGGAGTCCAAGAGACCCAGTACTTC,CASSLGVQETQYF
TRBV19,-,-,TRBJ2-1,TGTGCCAGTAGGGACGTGGGGGCTTACAATGAGCAGTTCTTC,CASRDVGAYNEQFF
TRBV11-2,-,few,TRBJ2-3,TGTGCCAGCAGCGCAAAACTAGCTCACACAGATACGCAGTATTTT,CASSAKLAHTDTQYF
TRBV28,-,few,TRBJ1-1,TGTGCCAGCAGTCGTCAGTACTTGAACACTGAAGCTTTCTTT,CASSRQYLNTEAFF
TRBV2,TRBD2,-,TRBJ2-1,TGTGCCAGCAACCCTAGCGGGGGTAACGAGCAGTTCTTC,CASNPSGGNEQFF
TRBV6-1,TRBD1,many,TRBJ1-5,TGTGCCAGCAGTGGGGACAGGGCCCTCGGGCCCCAGCATTTT,CASSGDRALGPQHF
TRBV30,-,many,TRBJ1-1,TGTGCCTGGACCCAGAAGGGGTTTGGCACTGAAGCTTTCTTT,CAWTQKGFGTEAFF
TRBV19,TRBD2,few,TRBJ2-2,TGTGCCAGTATTCGCCGGGGGGCGAACACCGGGGAGCTGTTTTTT,CASIRRGANTGELFF
TRBV10-3,TRBD1,few,TRBJ2-2,TGTGCCATCGGACAGGCCACCGGGGAGCTGTTTTTT,CAIGQATGELFF
TRBV13,-,-,TRBJ1-5,TGTGCCAGCAGCCGACGTGATAGCAATCAGCCCCAGCATTTT,CASSRRDSNQPQHF
TRBV7-8,-,-,TRBJ1-2,TGTGCCAGCAGCTTACGGGGCCATGGCTACACCTTC,CASSLRGHGYTF
TRBV6-6,-,-,TRBJ2-2,TGTGCCTTCCTACACCGGAACACCGGGGAGCTGTTTTTT,CAFLHRNTGELFF
TRBV20-1,-,many,TRBJ1-4,TGCAGTGCTAGTATACGGTTGAATGAAAAACTGTTTTTT,CSASIRLNEKLFF
TRBV9,-,few,TRBJ1-2,TGTGCCAGCAGCGTAGATTTAGGGTCTCGCTATGGCTACACCTTC,CASSVDLGSRYGYTF
TRBV7-9,-,many,TRBJ1-5,TGTGCCAGCAGCCGATCTGGGGCCGGAGGTAATCAGCCCCAGCATTTT,CASSRSGAGGNQPQHF
TRBV6-5,-,few,TRBJ2-5,TGTGCCAGCAGTGGCGGGGTACAAGAGACCCAGTACTTC,CASSGGVQETQYF
TRBV5-4,-,-,TRBJ1-1,TGTGCCAGCAGCCAAGGGGGACTCATGAACACTGAAGCTTTCTTT,CASSQGGLMNTEAFF
TRBV4-2,TRBD1,-,TRBJ1-6,TGTGCCAGCAGCCAAGATTGGGACAGGAATTCACCCCTCCACTTT,CASSQDWDRNSPLHF
TRBV12-3/TRBV12-4,-,-,TRBJ2-4,TGTGCCAGCAGTTTAAACAAACTGCAGGGAGAGCACATTCAGTACTTC,CASSLNKLQGEHIQYF
TRBV5-1,TRBD1,few,TRBJ2-2,TGCGCCAGCAGCTTACAGGGGGCGATGGCCGGGGAGCTGTTTTTT,CASSLQGAMAGELFF
TRBV14,-,many,TRBJ1-2,TGTGCCAGCAGCTTTCGGGGCAGCCCCTATGGCTACACCTTC,CASSFRGSPYGYTF
TRBV20-1,TRBD1,few,TRBJ2-6,TGCAGTGCTAGAGATTCACGGCTCCGGGACAGGGCTTTCTCTGGGGCCAACGTCCTGACTTTC,CSARDSRLRDRAFSGANVLTF
TRBV7-8,-,-,TRBJ2-3,TGTGCCAGCAGCTTAGCGCCGTCAGATACGCAGTATTTT,CASSLAPSDTQYF
TRBV18,-,few,TRBJ1-1,TGTGCCAGCTCGACAAGGGACCCAGGCACTGAAGCTTTCTTT,CASSTRDPGTEAFF
TRBV19,-,few,TRBJ2-5,TGTGCCAGCTCCGAAGGGGGAGGAGAGACCCAGTACTTC,CASSEGGGETQYF
TRBV6-2/TRBV6-3,TRBD2,few,TRBJ2-3,TGTGCCAGCGAAGACATGGGAGGAATAGCGGGGTCTAGCACAGATACGCAGTATTTT,CASEDMGGIAGSSTDTQYF